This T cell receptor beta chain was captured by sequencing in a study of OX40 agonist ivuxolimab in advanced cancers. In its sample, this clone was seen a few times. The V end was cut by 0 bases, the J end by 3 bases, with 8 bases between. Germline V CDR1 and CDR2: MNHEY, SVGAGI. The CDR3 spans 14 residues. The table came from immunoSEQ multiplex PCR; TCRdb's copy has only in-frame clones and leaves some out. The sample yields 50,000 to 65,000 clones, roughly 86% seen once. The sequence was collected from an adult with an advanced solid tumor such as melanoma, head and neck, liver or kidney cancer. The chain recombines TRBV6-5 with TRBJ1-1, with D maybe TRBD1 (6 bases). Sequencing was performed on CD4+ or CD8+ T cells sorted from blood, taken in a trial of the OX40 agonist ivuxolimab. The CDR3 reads CASSYSTGYTEAFF. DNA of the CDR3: TGTGCCAGCAGTTACTCGACAGGTTACACTGAAGCTTTCTTT.